The 19 T cell receptor beta chains presented below share a single source sample, sequenced in a study of Ad26.COV2.S vaccination and SARS-CoV-2 variants. Treatment: about 20 received Ad26.COV2.S at low or high dose, single or two shots; 5 received placebo; per-sample allocation not given. The samples were gathered on day 63 after the first injection of vaccine or placebo. TCRdb's table, derived via immunoSEQ multiplex PCR, lists solely in-frame clones and lacks some. The data show 330,000 or so clones, with around 90% seen just once and about 5% held by the top ten. The sequencing here drew on peripheral blood, taken in a trial of Ad26.COV2.S vaccine versus placebo. The source of these receptors is a person between 18 and 65 years old who received the Ad26.COV2.S COVID-19 vaccine or a placebo.

This clone was counted a few times. The germline gene is not matched at one end of the junction; a read error may be the cause. The chain combines TRBV7-2 with TRBJ2-4; D ambiguous. Germline CDR1 and CDR2: SGHTA and FQGNSA. The CDR3 has 15 residues. CDR3 nucleotides: TGTGCCAGCAGCTTAGGGAGTGGGGTATTACGGGCCCAAGAATTC. Translating gives CASSLGSGVLRAQEF. The full variable domain, its missing parts supplied by reference TRBV7-2 and TRBJ2-4, is GAGVSQSPSNKVTEKGKDVELRCDPISGHTALYWYRQSLGQGLEFLIYFQGNSAPDKSGLPSDRFSAERTGGSVSTLTIQRTQQEDSAVYLCASSLGSGVLRAQEFGAGTRLSVL.

The chain is built from TRBV2 and TRBJ1-4; TRBD1 is a possible D gene (5 bases). The CDR3 runs to 19 residues. Germline-derived CDR1 and CDR2 are SNHLY and FYNNEI. Trimming left V 6 bases short and J 2 bases short, with 25 bases between. The CDR3 loop reads CASSDTAGESRGTNEKLFF. The CDR3 DNA reads TGTGCCAGCAGCGACACGGCGGGGGAGTCTAGAGGGACTAATGAAAAACTGTTTTTT.

The chain links TRBV5-4 to TRBJ1-2; D not certain. The CDR3 sequence is 13 residues long. CDR1 and CDR2 from the germline V gene are SGHNT and YYREEE (reference sequence). The V end lost 0 bases, the J end lost 2 bases, and 5 bases lay between the germline ends. The CDR3 DNA sequence: TGTGCCAGCAGCTTGGAGTTAAACTATGGCTACACCTTC. Its translation: CASSLELNYGYTF.

CDR3 amino acids: CASSLEGRGVAEAFF. The CDR3 nucleotides are TGTGCCAGCAGCTTAGAGGGGAGGGGCGTCGCTGAAGCTTTCTTT. The chain employs TRBV13 and TRBJ1-1, with a possible D match to TRBD1 (5 bases). Trimming stripped 1 base from V and 6 bases from J, with 15 bases between. The CDR3 has 15 residues. Germline V gives CDR1 PRHDT, CDR2 FYEKMQ (reference sequence). The full variable domain, rest sourced from reference TRBV13 and TRBJ1-1, is AAGVIQSPRHLIKEKRETATLKCYPIPRHDTVYWYQQGPGQDPQFLISFYEKMQSDKGSIPDRFSAQQFSDYHSELNMSSLELGDSALYFCASSLEGRGVAEAFFGQGTRLTVV.

The CDR3 DNA is TGTGCCAGCAGTTACTCAGAGACCGGCCAGGTCTACACCTTC. Translation gives CASSYSETGQVYTF. This chain connects TRBV6-6 to TRBJ1-2; no definite D call. This CDR3 comprises 14 residues. V was shortened by 0 bases and J by 10 bases, with 15 bases between the two germline ends. The germline V gene has CDR1 MNHNY and CDR2 SVGAGI (reference sequence).

CDR3 protein: CASGFLETGDNEQFF. The CDR3 nucleotides are TGTGCCAGCGGTTTCCTTGAGACAGGGGACAATGAGCAGTTCTTC. The V call is TRBV9, the J call TRBJ2-1; TRBD1 aligns across 8 bases. Germline lookup yields CDR1 SGDLS and CDR2 YYNGEE. The CDR3 consists of 15 residues. Unmatched junction bases numbered 11, after V lost 7 bases and J lost 5 bases.

The chain is built from TRBV7-6 and TRBJ1-1, with no clear D. Germline loops: CDR1 SGHVS, CDR2 FNYEAQ. The germline V and J ends were trimmed by 2 bases and 5 bases, with 9 bases remaining between them. This CDR3 is built from 13 residues. This CDR3 reads CASSLSQKTEAFF. In nucleotides, the CDR3 is TGTGCCAGCAGCTTAAGTCAGAAGACTGAAGCTTTCTTT.

The CDR3: CASSGPPYNEQFF. In DNA, the CDR3 is TGTGCCAGCAGCGGGCCGCCCTACAATGAGCAGTTCTTC. The chain joins TRBV5-4 to TRBJ2-1, with D uncertain. The germline gives CDR1 SGHNT, CDR2 YYREEE (reference sequence). The CDR3 consists of 13 residues. The V end lost 4 bases, the J end lost 2 bases, and 7 bases lay between the germline ends. The complete variable domain, with remaining parts taken from reference TRBV5-4 and TRBJ2-1, reads ETGVTQSPTHLIKTRGQQVTLRCSSQSGHNTVSWYQQALGQGPQFIFQYYREEENGRGNFPPRFSGLQFPNYSSELNVNALELDDSALYLCASSGPPYNEQFFGPGTRLTVL.

This chain links TRBV4-1 with TRBJ2-5; 9 bases map to TRBD1. The length of the CDR3 is 15 residues. J lost 3 bases, V lost 4 bases, and 6 bases had no gene match. Germline CDR1 MGHRA, CDR2 YSYEKL. The CDR3 reads CASSRPGTGKETQYF. DNA of the CDR3: TGCGCCAGCAGCCGCCCCGGGACAGGGAAAGAGACCCAGTACTTC.

The chain combines TRBV5-1 with TRBJ1-1; TRBD1 might be the D (6 bases). V shed 2 bases and J shed 6 bases, with 20 bases lying between them. The CDR3 loop spans 16 amino acids. Germline V gene lookup returns CDR1 SGHRS and CDR2 YFSETQ. CDR3 bases: TGCGCCAGCAGCTTAGACCCTTTCGAGGGGGGCCCTGAAGCTTTCTTT. Protein: CASSLDPFEGGPEAFF. Complete variable domain (other parts from reference TRBV5-1 and TRBJ1-1): KAGVTQTPRYLIKTRGQQVTLSCSPISGHRSVSWYQQTPGQGLQFLFEYFSETQRNKGNFPGRFSGRQFSNSRSEMNVSTLELGDSALYLCASSLDPFEGGPEAFFGQGTRLTVV.

This chain connects TRBV10-2 to TRBJ1-1, with D possibly being TRBD1 (5 bases). CDR1 WSHSY and CDR2 SAAADI come from the germline V gene. CDR3 length equals 15 residues. The germline V and J ends were trimmed by 0 bases and 4 bases, with 12 bases remaining between them. The CDR3 sequence: CASSESGGAATEAFF. CDR3 bases: TGCGCCAGCAGTGAGTCGGGAGGGGCGGCCACTGAAGCTTTCTTT.

Regarding this clone: At one end, the junction sequence differs from germline, possibly due to a read error. DNA of the CDR3: TGTGCCAGCAGGGAAGACAGGGCGGCCGGAAACACCATATATTTT. Amino acids: CASREDRAAGNTIYF. The chain joins TRBV2 to TRBJ1-3; 7 positions match TRBD1. CDR1 is SNHLY, CDR2 FYNNEI, per germline. This CDR3 has 15 residues.

For the CDR3, the DNA is TGTGCCAGCATCGACAGGGGGCGTTATGGCTACACCTTC. It is translated as CASIDRGRYGYTF. The J gene is TRBJ1-2, the V gene TRBV5-6; 10 bases match TRBD1. CDR1 SGHDT and CDR2 YYEEEE come from the germline V gene. The CDR3 consists of 13 residues. Trimming at V came to 6 bases and at J to 5 bases, leaving 4 bases not matched to a gene.

This chain links TRBV29-1 with TRBJ1-2; no firm D call. V lost 1 base to trimming and J lost 2 bases, with 5 bases between them. The CDR3 totals 12 residues. In germline, CDR1 is SQVTM, CDR2 ANQGSEA. The CDR3 region has the DNA TGCAGCGTTGAAGGGGAAAACTATGGCTACACCTTC. Encoded protein: CSVEGENYGYTF.

The chain links TRBV6-5 to TRBJ2-6; a possible D gene is TRBD2 (7 bases). Between the trimmed V and J ends, which lost 6 bases and 4 bases, there was a span of 13 bases. Germline lookup yields CDR1 MNHEY and CDR2 SVGAGI. The CDR3 covers 15 residues. CDR3 nucleotide sequence: TGTGCCAGCAGCGCGGGGGCTACGGGGGCCAACGTCCTGACTTTC. Translated, it gives CASSAGATGANVLTF.

This chain's CDR3 is CASSPQTGMLNTEAFF. CDR3 coding DNA: TGTGCCAGCAGCCCCCAAACAGGGATGTTGAACACTGAAGCTTTCTTT. The rearrangement uses TRBV7-2 and TRBJ1-1, with a possible D match to TRBD1 (6 bases). Looked up from germline, CDR1 is SGHTA and CDR2 is FQGNSA. The CDR3 runs to 16 residues. V gave up 5 bases and J gave up 0 bases, with 16 bases separating them.

The rearrangement links TRBV9 to TRBJ2-1; no definite D call. Germline CDR1 SGDLS, CDR2 YYNGEE. Deletions cut 4 bases from V and 5 bases from J, with 16 bases between. The CDR3 covers 15 residues. The CDR3 sequence is CASSPPQVFDNEQFF. CDR3 DNA sequence: TGTGCCAGCAGCCCCCCTCAGGTTTTCGACAATGAGCAGTTCTTC.

The chain links TRBV4-3 to TRBJ2-1; D may correspond to TRBD1 or TRBD2 (5 bases each). The CDR3 covers 15 residues. Germline assignment: CDR1 LGHNA and CDR2 YSLEER. V dropped 8 bases and J dropped 2 bases, with 16 bases sitting between them. The CDR3 sequence: CASSQFGGTYNEQFF. DNA of the CDR3: TGCGCCAGCTCTCAGTTTGGGGGTACCTACAATGAGCAGTTCTTC.

This CDR3 is CASSQVGVQNTGELFF. CDR3 nucleotide sequence: TGCGCCAGCAGCCAAGTGGGGGTACAGAACACCGGGGAGCTGTTTTTT. This rearrangement joins TRBV4-1 to TRBJ2-2, with D perhaps given as TRBD1 or TRBD2 (5 bases each). CDR3 length equals 16 residues. The ends were cut back, 1 base at V and 1 base at J, with 10 bases in the middle. Germline CDR1 and CDR2: MGHRA and YSYEKL.